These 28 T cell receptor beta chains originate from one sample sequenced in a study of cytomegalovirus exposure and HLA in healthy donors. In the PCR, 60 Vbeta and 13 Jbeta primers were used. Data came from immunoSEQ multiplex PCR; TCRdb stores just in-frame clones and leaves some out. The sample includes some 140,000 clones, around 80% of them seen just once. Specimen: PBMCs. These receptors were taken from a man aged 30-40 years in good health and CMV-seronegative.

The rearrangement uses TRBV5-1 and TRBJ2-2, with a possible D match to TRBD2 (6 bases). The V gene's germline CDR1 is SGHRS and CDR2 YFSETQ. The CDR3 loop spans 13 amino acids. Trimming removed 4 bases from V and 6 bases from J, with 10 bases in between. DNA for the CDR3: TGCGCCAGCAGCCCGACTAGTCCCGGGGAGCTGTTTTTT. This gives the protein CASSPTSPGELFF.

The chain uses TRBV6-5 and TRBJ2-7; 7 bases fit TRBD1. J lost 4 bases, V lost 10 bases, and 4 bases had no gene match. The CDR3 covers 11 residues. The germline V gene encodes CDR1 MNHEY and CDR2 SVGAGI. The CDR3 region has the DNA TGTGCCATCGGACAGGCTTACGAGCAGTACTTC. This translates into CAIGQAYEQYF.

CDR3 amino acids: CASSEAGNEQFF. DNA of the CDR3: TGTGCCAGCAGTGAAGCAGGGAATGAGCAGTTCTTC. The chain combines TRBV6-5 with TRBJ2-1, with D possibly being TRBD1 (5 bases). Germline V gene lookup returns CDR1 MNHEY and CDR2 SVGAGI. Trimming took off 5 bases at V and 7 bases at J, with 9 bases between the two ends. CDR3 length: 12 amino acids.

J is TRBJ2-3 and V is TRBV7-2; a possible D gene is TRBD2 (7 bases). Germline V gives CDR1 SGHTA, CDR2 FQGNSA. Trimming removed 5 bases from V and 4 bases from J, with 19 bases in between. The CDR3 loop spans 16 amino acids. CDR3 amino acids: CASSPQRGAGADTQYF. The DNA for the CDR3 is TGTGCCAGCAGCCCCCAGAGGGGGGCGGGAGCAGATACGCAGTATTTT.

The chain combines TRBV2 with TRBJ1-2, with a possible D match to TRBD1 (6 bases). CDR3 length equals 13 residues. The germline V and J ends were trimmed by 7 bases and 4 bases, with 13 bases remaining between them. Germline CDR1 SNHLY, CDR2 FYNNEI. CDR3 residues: CASTWTEIYGYTF. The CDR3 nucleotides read TGTGCCAGCACCTGGACAGAAATCTATGGCTACACCTTC.

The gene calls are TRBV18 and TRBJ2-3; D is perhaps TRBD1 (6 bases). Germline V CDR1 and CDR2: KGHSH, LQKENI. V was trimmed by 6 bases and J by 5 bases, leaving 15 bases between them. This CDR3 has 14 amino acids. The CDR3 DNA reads TGTGCCAGCTCTTTGGCAGGGGCGGGAGATACGCAGTATTTT. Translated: CASSLAGAGDTQYF.

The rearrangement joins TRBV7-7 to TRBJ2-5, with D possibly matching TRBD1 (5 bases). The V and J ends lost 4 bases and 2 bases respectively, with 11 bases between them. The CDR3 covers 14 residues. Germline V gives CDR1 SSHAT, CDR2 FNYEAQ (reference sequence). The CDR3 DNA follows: TGTGCCAGCAGCTACATCGACAGACAAGAGACCCAGTACTTC. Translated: CASSYIDRQETQYF. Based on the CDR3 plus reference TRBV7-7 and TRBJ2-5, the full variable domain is GAGVSQSPRYKVTKRGQDVTLRCDPISSHATLYWYQQALGQGPEFLTYFNYEAQPDKSGLPSDRFSAERPEGSISTLTIQRTEQRDSAMYRCASSYIDRQETQYFGPGTRLLVL.

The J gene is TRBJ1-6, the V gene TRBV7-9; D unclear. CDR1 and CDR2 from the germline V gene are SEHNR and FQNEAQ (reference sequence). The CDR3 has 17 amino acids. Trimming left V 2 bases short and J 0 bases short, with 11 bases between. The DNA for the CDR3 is TGTGCCAGCAGCTTAAACGAGGTCAGCTCCTATAATTCACCCCTCCACTTT. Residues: CASSLNEVSSYNSPLHF. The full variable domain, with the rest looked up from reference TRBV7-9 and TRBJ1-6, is DTGVSQNPRHKITKRGQNVTFRCDPISEHNRLYWYRQTLGQGPEFLTYFQNEAQLEKSRLLSDRFSAERPKGSFSTLEIQRTEQGDSAMYLCASSLNEVSSYNSPLHFGNGTRLTVT.

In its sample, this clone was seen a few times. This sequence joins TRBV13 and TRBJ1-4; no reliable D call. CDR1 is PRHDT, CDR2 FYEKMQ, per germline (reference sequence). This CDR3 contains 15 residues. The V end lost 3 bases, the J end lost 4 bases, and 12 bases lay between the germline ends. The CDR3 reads CASSFGLSGNEKLFF. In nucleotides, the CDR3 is TGTGCCAGCAGCTTTGGATTAAGCGGTAATGAAAAACTGTTTTTT.

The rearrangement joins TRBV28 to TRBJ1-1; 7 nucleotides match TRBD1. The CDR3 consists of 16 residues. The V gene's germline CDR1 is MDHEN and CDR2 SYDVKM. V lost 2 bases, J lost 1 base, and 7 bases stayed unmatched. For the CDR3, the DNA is TGTGCCAGCAGTTTACCTCGACAGGGTAGGAACACTGAAGCTTTCTTT. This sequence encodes CASSLPRQGRNTEAFF. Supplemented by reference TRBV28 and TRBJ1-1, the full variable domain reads DVKVTQSSRYLVKRTGEKVFLECVQDMDHENMFWYRQDPGLGLRLIYFSYDVKMKEKGDIPEGYSVSREKKERFSLILESASTNQTSMYLCASSLPRQGRNTEAFFGQGTRLTVV.

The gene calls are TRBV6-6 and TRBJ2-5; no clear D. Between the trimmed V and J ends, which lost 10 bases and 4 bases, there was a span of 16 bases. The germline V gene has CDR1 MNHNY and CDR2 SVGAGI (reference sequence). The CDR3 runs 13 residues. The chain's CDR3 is CAIAESWRETQYF. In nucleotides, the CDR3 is TGTGCCATCGCGGAGAGTTGGCGAGAGACCCAGTACTTC.

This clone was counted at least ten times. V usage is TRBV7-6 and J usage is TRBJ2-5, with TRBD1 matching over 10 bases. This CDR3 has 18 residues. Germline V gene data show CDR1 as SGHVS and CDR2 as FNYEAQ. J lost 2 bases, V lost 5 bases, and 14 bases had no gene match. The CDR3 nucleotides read TGTGCCAGCAGCGCCCATACCTGGACAGGGGGTCCTCAAGAGACCCAGTACTTC. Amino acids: CASSAHTWTGGPQETQYF.

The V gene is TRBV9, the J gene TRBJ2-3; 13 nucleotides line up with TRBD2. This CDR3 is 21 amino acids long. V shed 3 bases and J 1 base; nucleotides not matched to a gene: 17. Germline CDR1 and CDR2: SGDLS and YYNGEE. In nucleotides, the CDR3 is TGTGCCAGCAGCGCCCGCAGAGCGGGGACTAGCGGGAAAGCCGGCACAGATACGCAGTATTTT. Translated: CASSARRAGTSGKAGTDTQYF.

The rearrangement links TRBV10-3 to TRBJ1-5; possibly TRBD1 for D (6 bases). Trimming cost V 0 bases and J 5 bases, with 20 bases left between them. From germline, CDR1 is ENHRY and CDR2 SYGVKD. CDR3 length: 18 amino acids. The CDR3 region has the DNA TGTGCCATCAGTGAGTCCCCGGGGGGCGGGTTGTTGGATCAGCCCCAGCATTTT. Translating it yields CAISESPGGGLLDQPQHF.

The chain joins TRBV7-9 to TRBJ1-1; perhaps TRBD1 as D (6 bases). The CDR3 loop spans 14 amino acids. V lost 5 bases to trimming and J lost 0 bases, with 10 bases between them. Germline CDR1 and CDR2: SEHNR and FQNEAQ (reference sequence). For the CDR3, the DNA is TGTGCCAGCAGCCGGGACAAACTGAACACTGAAGCTTTCTTT. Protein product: CASSRDKLNTEAFF.

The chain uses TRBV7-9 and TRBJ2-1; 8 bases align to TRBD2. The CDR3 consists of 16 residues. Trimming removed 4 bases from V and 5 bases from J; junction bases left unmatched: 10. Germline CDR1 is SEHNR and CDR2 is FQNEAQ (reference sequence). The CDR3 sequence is CASSSRTSRLHNEQFF. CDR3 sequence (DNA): TGTGCCAGCAGCTCGAGGACTAGCAGACTCCACAATGAGCAGTTCTTC.

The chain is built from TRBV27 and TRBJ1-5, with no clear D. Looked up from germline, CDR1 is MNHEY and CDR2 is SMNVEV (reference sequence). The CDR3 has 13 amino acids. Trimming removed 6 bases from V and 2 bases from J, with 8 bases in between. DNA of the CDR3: TGTGCCAGCAGGGAGTTAGGCAATCAGCCCCAGCATTTT. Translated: CASRELGNQPQHF.

The CDR3 nucleotides read TGTGCAAGTCGCTTAATAGTACTTAGCACAGATACGCAGTATTTT. It is translated as CASRLIVLSTDTQYF. This chain joins TRBV12-2 and TRBJ2-3; the listed D gene, TRBD2, was not tested against the DNA. TRBV12-2 is flagged as a pseudogene. This CDR3 spans 15 amino acids.

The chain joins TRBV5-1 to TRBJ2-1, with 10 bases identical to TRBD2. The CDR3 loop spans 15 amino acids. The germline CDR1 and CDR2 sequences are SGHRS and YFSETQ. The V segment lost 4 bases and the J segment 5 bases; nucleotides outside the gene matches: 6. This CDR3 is CASSLAGLADNEQFF. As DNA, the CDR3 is TGCGCCAGCAGCCTCGCCGGACTAGCGGACAATGAGCAGTTCTTC.

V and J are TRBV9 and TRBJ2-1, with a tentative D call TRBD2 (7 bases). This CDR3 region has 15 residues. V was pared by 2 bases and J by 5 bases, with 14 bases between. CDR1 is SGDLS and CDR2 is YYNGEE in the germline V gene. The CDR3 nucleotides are TGTGCCAGCAGCGTGGGGGGGACACTGAACAATGAGCAGTTCTTC. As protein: CASSVGGTLNNEQFF.

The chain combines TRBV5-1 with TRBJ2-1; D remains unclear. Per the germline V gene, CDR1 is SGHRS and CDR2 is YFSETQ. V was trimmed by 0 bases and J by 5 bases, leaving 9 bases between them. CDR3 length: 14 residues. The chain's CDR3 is CASSLEARNNEQFF. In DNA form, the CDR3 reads TGCGCCAGCAGCTTGGAGGCCAGGAACAATGAGCAGTTCTTC. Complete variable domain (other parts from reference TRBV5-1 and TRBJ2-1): KAGVTQTPRYLIKTRGQQVTLSCSPISGHRSVSWYQQTPGQGLQFLFEYFSETQRNKGNFPGRFSGRQFSNSRSEMNVSTLELGDSALYLCASSLEARNNEQFFGPGTRLTVL.

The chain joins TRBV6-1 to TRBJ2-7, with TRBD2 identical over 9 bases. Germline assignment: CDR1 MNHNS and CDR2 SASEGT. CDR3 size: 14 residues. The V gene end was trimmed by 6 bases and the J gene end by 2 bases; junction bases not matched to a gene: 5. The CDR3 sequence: CASRGAGGTYEQYF. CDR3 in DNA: TGTGCCAGCAGGGGTGCGGGAGGGACCTACGAGCAGTACTTC.

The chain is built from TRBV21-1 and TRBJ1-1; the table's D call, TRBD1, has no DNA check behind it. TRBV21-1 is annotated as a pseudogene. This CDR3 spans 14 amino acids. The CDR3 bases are TGTGCCAGCGTTCCTCAGGGGGCTAACACTGAAGCTTTCTTT. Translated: CASVPQGANTEAFF.

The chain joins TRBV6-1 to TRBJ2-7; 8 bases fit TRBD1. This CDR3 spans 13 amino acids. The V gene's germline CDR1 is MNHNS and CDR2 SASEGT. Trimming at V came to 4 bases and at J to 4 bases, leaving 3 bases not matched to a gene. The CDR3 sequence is CASSGRGPYEQYF. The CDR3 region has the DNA TGTGCCAGCAGTGGCAGGGGGCCTTACGAGCAGTACTTC.

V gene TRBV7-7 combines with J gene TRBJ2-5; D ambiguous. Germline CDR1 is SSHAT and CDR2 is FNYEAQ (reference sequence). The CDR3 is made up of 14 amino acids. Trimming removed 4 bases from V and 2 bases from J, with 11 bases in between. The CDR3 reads CASSSTGGQETQYF. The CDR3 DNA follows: TGTGCCAGCAGCTCTACCGGCGGACAAGAGACCCAGTACTTC.

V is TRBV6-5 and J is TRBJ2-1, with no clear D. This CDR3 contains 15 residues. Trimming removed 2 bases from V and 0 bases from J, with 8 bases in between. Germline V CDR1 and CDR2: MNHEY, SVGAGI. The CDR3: CASSYRPNSYNEQFF. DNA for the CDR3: TGTGCCAGCAGTTACCGCCCTAACTCCTACAATGAGCAGTTCTTC.

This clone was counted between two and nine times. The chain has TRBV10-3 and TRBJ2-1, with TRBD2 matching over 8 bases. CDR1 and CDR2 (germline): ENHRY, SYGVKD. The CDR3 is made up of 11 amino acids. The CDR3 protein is CAAGGGNEQFF. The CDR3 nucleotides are TGTGCGGCGGGAGGCGGCAATGAGCAGTTCTTC.

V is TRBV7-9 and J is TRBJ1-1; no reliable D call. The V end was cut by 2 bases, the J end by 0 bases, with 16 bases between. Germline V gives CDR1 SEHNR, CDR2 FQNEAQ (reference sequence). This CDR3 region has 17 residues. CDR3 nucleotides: TGTGCCAGCAGCTTACCGGGCGGTTCCGGGATGAACACTGAAGCTTTCTTT. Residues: CASSLPGGSGMNTEAFF.